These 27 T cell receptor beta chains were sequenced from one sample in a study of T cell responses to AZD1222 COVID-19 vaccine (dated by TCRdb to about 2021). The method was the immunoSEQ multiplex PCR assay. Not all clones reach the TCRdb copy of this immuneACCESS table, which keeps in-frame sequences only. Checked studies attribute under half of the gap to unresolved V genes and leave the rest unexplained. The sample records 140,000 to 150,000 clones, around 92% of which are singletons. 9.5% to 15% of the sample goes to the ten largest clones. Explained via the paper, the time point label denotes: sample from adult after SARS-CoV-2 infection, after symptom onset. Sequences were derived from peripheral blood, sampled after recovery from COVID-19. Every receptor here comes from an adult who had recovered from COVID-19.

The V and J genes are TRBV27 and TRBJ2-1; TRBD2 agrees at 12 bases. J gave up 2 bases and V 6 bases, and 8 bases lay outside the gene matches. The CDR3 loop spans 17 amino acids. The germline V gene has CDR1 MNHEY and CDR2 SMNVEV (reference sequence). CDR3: CASRGLTSGRPYNEQFF. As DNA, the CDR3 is TGTGCCAGCAGGGGATTAACTAGCGGGAGGCCCTACAATGAGCAGTTCTTC.

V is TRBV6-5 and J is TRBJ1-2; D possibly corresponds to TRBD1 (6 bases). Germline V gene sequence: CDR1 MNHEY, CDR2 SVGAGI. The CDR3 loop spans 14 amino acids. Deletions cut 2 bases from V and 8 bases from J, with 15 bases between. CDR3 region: CASSYQRGLGGYTF. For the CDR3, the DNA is TGTGCCAGCAGTTACCAGAGGGGGTTAGGGGGCTACACCTTC.

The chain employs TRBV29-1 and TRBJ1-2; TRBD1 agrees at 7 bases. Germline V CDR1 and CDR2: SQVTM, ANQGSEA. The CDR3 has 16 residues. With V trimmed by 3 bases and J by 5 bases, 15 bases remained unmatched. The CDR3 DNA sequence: TGCAGCGTTGATACTTCGGTACTCACAGGGGCTTATGGCTACACCTTC. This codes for CSVDTSVLTGAYGYTF. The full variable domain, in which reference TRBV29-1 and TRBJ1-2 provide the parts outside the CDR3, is SAVISQKPSRDICQRGTSLTIQCQVDSQVTMMFWYRQQPGQSLTLIATANQGSEATYESGFVIDKFPISRPNLTFSTLTVSNMSPEDSSIYLCSVDTSVLTGAYGYTFGSGTRLTVV.

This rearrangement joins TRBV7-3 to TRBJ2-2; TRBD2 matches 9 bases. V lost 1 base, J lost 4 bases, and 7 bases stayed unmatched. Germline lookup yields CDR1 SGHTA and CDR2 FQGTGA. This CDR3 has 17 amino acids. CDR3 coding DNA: TGTGCCAGCAGCTTAATGTCTAGCGGGATAGCCACCGGGGAGCTGTTTTTT. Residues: CASSLMSSGIATGELFF.

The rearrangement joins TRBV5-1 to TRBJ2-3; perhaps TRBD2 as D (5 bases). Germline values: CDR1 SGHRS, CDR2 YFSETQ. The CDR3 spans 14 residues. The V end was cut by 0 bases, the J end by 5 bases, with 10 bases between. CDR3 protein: CASSLVGSKDTQYF. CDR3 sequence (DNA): TGCGCCAGCAGCTTGGTTGGGAGTAAAGATACGCAGTATTTT. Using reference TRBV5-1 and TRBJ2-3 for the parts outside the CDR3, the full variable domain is KAGVTQTPRYLIKTRGQQVTLSCSPISGHRSVSWYQQTPGQGLQFLFEYFSETQRNKGNFPGRFSGRQFSNSRSEMNVSTLELGDSALYLCASSLVGSKDTQYFGPGTRLTVL.

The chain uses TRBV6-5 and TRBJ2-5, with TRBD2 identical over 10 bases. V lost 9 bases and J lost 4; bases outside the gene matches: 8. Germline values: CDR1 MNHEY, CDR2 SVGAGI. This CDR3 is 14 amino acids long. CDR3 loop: CASRPGLATETQYF. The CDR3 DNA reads TGTGCCAGTAGGCCGGGACTAGCGACAGAGACCCAGTACTTC.

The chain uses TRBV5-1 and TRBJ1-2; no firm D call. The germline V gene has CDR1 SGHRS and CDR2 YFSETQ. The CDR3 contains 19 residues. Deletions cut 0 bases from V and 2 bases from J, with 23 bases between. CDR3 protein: CASSLVPLERGGLNYGYTF. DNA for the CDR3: TGCGCCAGCAGCTTGGTACCTTTGGAGCGGGGAGGCCTAAACTATGGCTACACCTTC.

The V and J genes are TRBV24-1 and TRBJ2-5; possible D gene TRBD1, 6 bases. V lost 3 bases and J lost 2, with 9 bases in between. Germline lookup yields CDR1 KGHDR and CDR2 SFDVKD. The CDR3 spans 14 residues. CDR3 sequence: CATSDKGHQETQYF. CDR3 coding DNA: TGTGCCACCAGTGATAAGGGACATCAAGAGACCCAGTACTTC.

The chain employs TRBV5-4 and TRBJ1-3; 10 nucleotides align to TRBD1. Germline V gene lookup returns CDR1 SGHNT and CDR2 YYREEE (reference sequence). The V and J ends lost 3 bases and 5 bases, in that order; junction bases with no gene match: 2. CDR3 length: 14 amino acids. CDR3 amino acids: CASSSGQGRNTIYF. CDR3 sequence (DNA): TGTGCCAGCAGCTCGGGACAGGGGAGAAACACCATATATTTT. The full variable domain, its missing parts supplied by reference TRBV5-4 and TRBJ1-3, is ETGVTQSPTHLIKTRGQQVTLRCSSQSGHNTVSWYQQALGQGPQFIFQYYREEENGRGNFPPRFSGLQFPNYSSELNVNALELDDSALYLCASSSGQGRNTIYFGEGSWLTVV.

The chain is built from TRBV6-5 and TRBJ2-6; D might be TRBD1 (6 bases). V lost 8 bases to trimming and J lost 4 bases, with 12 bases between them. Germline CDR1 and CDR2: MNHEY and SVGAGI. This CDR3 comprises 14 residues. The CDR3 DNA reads TGTGCCAGCGGCACAGGGACGGGGGCCAACGTCCTGACTTTC. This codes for CASGTGTGANVLTF.

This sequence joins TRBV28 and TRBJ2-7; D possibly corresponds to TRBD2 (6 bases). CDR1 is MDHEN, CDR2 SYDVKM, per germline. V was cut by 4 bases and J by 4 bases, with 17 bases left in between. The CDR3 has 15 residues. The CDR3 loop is CASSSRREVSYEQYF. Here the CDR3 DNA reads TGTGCCAGCAGTTCTAGGAGGGAGGTCTCATACGAGCAGTACTTC.

In nucleotides, the CDR3 is TGTGCCAGCAGCAAATCCTTAGCGGGCCAGCTCACAGATACGCAGTATTTT. Translation gives CASSKSLAGQLTDTQYF. The chain couples TRBV21-1 to TRBJ2-3; TRBD2, as called in the table, went unchecked against the DNA. TRBV21-1 counts as a pseudogene. The CDR3 length is 17 residues.

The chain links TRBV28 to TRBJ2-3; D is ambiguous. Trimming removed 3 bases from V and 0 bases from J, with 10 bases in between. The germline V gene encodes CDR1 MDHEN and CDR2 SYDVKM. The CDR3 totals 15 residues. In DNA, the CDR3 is TGTGCCAGCAGTTTTTCCCCGAGTAGCACAGATACGCAGTATTTT. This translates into CASSFSPSSTDTQYF.

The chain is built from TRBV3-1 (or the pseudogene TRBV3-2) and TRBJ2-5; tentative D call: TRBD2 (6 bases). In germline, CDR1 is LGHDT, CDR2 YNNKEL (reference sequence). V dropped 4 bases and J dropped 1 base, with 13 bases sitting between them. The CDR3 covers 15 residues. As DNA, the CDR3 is TGTGCCAGCAGCCCGGGACTGGGTCTCCAAGAGACCCAGTACTTC. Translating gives CASSPGLGLQETQYF.

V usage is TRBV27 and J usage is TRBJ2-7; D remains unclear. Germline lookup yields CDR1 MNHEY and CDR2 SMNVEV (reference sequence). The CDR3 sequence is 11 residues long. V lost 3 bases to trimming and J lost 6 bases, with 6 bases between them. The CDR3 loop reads CASSFFGEQYF. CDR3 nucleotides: TGTGCCAGCAGTTTTTTCGGCGAGCAGTACTTC.

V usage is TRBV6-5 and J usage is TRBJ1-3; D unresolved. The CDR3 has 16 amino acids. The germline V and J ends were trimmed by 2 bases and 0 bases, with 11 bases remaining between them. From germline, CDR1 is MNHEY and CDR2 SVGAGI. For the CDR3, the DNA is TGTGCCAGCAGTTACCCGCAGGCAGTCTCTGGAAACACCATATATTTT. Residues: CASSYPQAVSGNTIYF.

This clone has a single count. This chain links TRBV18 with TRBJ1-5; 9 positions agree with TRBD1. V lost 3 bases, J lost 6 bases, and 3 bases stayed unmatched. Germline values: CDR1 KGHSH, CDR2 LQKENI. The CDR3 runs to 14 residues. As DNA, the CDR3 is TGTGCCAGCTCACCCGACAGGGGGACTCAGCCCCAGCATTTT. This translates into CASSPDRGTQPQHF.

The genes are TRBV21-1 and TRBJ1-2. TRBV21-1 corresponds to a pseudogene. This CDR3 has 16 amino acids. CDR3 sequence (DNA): TGTGCCAGCAGCAAAGAAGGACTTAAAGCTAACTATGGCTACACCTTC. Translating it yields CASSKEGLKANYGYTF.

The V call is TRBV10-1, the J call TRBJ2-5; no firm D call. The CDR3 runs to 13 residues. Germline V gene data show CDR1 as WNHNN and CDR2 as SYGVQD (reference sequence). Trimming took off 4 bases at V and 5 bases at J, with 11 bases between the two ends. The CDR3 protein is CASSVTVSETQYF. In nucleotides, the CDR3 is TGCGCCAGCAGTGTAACCGTTTCGGAGACCCAGTACTTC.

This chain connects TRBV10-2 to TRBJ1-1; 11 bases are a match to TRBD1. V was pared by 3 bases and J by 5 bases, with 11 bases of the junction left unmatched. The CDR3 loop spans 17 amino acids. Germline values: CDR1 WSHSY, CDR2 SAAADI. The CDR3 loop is CASSEWTGGRIGTEAFF. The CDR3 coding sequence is TGCGCCAGCAGTGAATGGACAGGGGGCAGGATAGGAACTGAAGCTTTCTTT.

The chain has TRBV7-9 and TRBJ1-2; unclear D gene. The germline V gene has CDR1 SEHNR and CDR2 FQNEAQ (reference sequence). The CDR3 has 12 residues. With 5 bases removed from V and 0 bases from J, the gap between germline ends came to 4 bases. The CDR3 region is CASSHTNYGYTF. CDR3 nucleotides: TGTGCCAGCAGCCATACTAACTATGGCTACACCTTC.

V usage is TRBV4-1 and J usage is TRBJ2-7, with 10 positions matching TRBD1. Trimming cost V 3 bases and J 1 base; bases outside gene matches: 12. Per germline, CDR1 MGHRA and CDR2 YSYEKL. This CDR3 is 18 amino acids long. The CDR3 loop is CASSHRGQGEVGSYEQYF. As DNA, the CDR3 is TGCGCCAGCAGCCACCGCGGACAGGGGGAAGTTGGGTCCTACGAGCAGTACTTC.

The CDR3 nucleotides are TGTGCCACCAGCAGAGATTGGGGTGAAGCTTTCTTT. It translates to CATSRDWGEAFF. J is TRBJ1-1 and V is TRBV15; D is uncertain. The CDR3 totals 12 residues. V lost 0 bases and J 7 bases, leaving 6 bases between the germline ends. CDR1 LNHNV and CDR2 YYDKDF come from the germline V gene (reference sequence).

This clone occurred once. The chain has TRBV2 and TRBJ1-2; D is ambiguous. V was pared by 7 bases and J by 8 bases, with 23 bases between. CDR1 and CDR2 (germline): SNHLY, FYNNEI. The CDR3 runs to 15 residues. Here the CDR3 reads CASNQGPDLGSGYTF. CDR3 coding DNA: TGTGCCAGCAACCAAGGTCCGGATTTAGGGTCCGGCTACACCTTC.

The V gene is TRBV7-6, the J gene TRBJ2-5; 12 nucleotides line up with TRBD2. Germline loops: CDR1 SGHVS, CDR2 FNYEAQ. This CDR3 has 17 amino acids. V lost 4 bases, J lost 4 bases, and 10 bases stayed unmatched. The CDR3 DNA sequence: TGTGCCAGCAGCTCGCGGACTAGCGGGATGGGGATAGAGACCCAGTACTTC. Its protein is CASSSRTSGMGIETQYF.

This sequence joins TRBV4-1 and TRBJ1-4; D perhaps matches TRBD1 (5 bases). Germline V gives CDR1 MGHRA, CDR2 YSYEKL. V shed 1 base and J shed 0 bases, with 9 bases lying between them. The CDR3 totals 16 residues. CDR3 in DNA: TGCGCCAGCAGCCAAGGGCGACAGACAACTAATGAAAAACTGTTTTTT. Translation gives CASSQGRQTTNEKLFF.

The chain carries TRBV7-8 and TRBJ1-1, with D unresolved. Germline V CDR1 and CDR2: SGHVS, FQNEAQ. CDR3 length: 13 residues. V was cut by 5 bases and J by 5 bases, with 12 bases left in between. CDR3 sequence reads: CASSQQRETEAFF. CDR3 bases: TGTGCCAGCAGCCAGCAGAGAGAAACTGAAGCTTTCTTT.